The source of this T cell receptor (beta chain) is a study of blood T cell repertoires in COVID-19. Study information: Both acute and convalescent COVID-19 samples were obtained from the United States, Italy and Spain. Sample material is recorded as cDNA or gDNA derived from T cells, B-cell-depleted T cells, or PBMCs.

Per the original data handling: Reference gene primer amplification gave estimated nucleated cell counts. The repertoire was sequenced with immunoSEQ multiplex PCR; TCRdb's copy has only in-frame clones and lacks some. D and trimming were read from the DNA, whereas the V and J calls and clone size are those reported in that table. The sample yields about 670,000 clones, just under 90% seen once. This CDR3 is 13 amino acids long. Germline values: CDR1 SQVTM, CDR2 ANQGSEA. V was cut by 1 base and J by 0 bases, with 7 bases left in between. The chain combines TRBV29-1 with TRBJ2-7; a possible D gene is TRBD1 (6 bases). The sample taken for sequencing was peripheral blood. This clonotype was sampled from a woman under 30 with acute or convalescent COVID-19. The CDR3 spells CSVEGDTSYEQYF. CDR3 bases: TGCAGCGTTGAAGGGGACACCTCCTACGAGCAGTACTTC.